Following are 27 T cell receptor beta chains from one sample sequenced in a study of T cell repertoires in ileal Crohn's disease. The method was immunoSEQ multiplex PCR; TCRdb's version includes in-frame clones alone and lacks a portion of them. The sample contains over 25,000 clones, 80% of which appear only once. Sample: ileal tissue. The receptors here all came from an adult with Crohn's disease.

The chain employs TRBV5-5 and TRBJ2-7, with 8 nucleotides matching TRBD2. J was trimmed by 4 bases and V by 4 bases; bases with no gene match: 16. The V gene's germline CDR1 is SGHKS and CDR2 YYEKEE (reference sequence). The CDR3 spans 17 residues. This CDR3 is CASSRVLLGLDVYEQYF. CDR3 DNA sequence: TGTGCCAGCAGCCGAGTCCTATTGGGACTAGATGTTTACGAGCAGTACTTC.

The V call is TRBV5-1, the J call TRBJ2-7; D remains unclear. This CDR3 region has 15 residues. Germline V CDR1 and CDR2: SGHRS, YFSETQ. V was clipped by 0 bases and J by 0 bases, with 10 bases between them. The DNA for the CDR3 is TGCGCCAGCAGCTTGGCTTTAACTACCTCCTACGAGCAGTACTTC. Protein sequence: CASSLALTTSYEQYF.

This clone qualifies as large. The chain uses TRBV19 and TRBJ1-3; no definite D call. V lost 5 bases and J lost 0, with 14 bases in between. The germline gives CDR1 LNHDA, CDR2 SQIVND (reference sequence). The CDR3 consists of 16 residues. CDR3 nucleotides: TGTGCCAGTAGTCCCCGGCAGGACTACTCTGGAAACACCATATATTTT. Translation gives CASSPRQDYSGNTIYF.

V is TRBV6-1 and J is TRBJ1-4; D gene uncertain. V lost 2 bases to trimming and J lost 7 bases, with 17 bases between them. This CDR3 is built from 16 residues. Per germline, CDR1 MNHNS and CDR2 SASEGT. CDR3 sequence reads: CASSESRGFGGEKLFF. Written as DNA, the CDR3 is TGTGCCAGCAGTGAATCACGAGGCTTTGGAGGTGAAAAACTGTTTTTT.

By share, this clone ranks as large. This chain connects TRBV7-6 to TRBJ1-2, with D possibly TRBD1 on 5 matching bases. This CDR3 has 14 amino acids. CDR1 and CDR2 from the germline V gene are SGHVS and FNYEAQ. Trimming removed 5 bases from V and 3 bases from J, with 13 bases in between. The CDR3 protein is CASSAGIGDYGYTF. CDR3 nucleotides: TGTGCCAGCAGCGCAGGGATAGGAGACTATGGCTACACCTTC.

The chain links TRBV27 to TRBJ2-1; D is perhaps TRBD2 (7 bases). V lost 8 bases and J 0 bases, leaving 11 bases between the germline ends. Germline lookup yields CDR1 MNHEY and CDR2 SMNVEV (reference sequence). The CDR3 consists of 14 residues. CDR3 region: CASAGGPSYNEQFF. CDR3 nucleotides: TGTGCCAGCGCCGGGGGGCCCTCCTACAATGAGCAGTTCTTC.

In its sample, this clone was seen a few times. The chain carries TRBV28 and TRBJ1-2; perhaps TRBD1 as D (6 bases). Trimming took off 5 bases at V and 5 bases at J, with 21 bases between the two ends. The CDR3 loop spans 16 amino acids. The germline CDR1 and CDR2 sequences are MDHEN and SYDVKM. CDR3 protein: CASSLPSAGAGYGYTF. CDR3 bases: TGTGCCAGCAGTCTTCCTAGTGCGGGGGCGGGATATGGCTACACCTTC.

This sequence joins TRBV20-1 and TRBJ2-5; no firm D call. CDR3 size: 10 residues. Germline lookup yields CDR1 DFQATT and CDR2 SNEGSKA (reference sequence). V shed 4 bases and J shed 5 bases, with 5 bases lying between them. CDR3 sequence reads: CSANRETQYF. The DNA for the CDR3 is TGCAGTGCTAACCGGGAGACCCAGTACTTC.

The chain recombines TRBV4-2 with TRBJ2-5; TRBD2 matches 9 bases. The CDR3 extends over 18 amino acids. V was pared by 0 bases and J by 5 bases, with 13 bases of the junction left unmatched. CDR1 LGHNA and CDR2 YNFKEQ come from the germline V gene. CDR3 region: CASSQDREVLAGSETQYF. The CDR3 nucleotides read TGTGCCAGCAGCCAAGATAGGGAGGTGCTAGCGGGGTCGGAGACCCAGTACTTC.

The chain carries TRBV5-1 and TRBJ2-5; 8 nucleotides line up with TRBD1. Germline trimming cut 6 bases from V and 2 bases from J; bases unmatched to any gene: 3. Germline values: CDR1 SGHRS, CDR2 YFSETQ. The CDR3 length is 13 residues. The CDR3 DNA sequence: TGCGCCAGCAAGCAGGGGGCTCAAGAGACCCAGTACTTC. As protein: CASKQGAQETQYF.

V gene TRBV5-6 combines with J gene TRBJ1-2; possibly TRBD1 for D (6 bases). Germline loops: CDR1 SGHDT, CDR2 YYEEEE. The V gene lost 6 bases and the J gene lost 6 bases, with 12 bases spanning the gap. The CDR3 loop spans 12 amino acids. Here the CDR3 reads CASNKQGHGYTF. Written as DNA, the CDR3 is TGTGCCAGCAACAAGCAGGGGCATGGCTACACCTTC.

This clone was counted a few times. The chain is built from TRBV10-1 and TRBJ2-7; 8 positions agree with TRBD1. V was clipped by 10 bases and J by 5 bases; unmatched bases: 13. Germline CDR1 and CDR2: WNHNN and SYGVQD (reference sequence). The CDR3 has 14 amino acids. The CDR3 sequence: CATLRTGLIHEQYF. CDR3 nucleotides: TGCGCCACCCTACGGACAGGGCTTATACACGAGCAGTACTTC.

The CDR3 nucleotides read TGTGCCTGGAGTGTCCCAGGGGGCTTTGGAAACACCATATATTTT. Protein: CAWSVPGGFGNTIYF. V and J are TRBV30 and TRBJ1-3, with 8 nucleotides matching TRBD1. Germline assignment: CDR1 GTSNPN and CDR2 SVGIG (reference sequence). J lost 3 bases, V lost 0 bases, and 4 bases had no gene match. The CDR3 is made up of 15 amino acids.

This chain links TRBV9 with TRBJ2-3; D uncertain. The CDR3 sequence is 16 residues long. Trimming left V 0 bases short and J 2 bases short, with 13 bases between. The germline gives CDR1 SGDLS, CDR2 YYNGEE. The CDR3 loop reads CASSVEEQTDTDTQYF. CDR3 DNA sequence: TGTGCCAGCAGCGTAGAGGAGCAAACGGACACAGATACGCAGTATTTT. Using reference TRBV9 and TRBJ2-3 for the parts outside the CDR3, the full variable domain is DSGVTQTPKHLITATGQRVTLRCSPRSGDLSVYWYQQSLDQGLQFLIQYYNGEERAKGNILERFSAQQFPDLHSELNLSSLELGDSALYFCASSVEEQTDTDTQYFGPGTRLTVL.

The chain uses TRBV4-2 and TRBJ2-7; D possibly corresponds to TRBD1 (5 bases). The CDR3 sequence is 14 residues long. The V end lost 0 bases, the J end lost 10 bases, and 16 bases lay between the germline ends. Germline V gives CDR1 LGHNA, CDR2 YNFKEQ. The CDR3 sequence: CASSQEMGLNIQYF. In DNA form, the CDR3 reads TGTGCCAGCAGCCAAGAGATGGGGCTCAATATCCAGTACTTC.

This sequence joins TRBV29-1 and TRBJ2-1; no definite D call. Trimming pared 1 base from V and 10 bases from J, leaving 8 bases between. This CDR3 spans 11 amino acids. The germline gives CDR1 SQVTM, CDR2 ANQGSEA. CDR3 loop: CSVEGSQEQFF. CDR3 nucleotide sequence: TGCAGCGTTGAAGGATCCCAGGAGCAGTTCTTC.

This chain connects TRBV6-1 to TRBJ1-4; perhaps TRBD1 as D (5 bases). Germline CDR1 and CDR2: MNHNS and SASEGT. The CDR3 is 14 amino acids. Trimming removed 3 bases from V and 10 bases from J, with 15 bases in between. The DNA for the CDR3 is TGTGCCAGCAGTGATGACAGTAGGAAGAGAAAACTGTTTTTT. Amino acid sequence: CASSDDSRKRKLFF.

Here the CDR3 DNA reads TGTGCCAGCAGCTTAAGCGGGGGCGGGTTAGATACGCAGTATTTT. Protein sequence: CASSLSGGGLDTQYF. This chain joins TRBV5-6 and TRBJ2-3; 8 nucleotides line up with TRBD2. Germline trimming cut 2 bases from V and 5 bases from J; bases unmatched to any gene: 7. Germline V CDR1 and CDR2: SGHDT, YYEEEE. This CDR3 contains 15 residues.

The CDR3 reads CASSVWTGTPAGELFF. CDR3 in DNA: TGTGCCAGCTCCGTCTGGACAGGGACCCCGGCCGGGGAGCTGTTTTTT. The chain couples TRBV9 to TRBJ2-2, with 8 bases aligning to TRBD1. Germline V gene sequence: CDR1 SGDLS, CDR2 YYNGEE. This CDR3 has 16 residues. The V segment lost 7 bases and the J segment 6 bases; nucleotides outside the gene matches: 14.

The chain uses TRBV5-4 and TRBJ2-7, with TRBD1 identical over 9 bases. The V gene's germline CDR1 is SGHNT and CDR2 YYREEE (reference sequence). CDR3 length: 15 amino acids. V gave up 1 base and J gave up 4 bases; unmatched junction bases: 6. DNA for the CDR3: TGTGCCAGCAGCTTGTTCGGGACAGGGCCTTACGAGCAGTACTTC. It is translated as CASSLFGTGPYEQYF.

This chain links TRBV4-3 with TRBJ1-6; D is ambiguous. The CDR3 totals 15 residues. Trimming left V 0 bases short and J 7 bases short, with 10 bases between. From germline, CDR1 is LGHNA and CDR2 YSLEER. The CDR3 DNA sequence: TGCGCCAGCAGCCAAGACACCTTTCAGAATTCACCCCTCCACTTT. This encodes CASSQDTFQNSPLHF.

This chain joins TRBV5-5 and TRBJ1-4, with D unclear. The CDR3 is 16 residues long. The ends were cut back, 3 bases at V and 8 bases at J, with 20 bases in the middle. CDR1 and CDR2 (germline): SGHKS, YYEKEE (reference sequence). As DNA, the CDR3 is TGTGCCAGCAGCTCGGGCGGGCTCCGGATAGGGGAAAAACTGTTTTTT. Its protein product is CASSSGGLRIGEKLFF.

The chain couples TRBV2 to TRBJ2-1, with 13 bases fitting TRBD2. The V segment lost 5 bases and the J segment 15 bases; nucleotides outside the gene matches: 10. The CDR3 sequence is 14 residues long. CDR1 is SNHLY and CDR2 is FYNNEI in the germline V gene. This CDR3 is CASSMGLAGRSPFF. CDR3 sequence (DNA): TGTGCCAGCAGTATGGGACTAGCGGGACGTTCTCCGTTCTTC.

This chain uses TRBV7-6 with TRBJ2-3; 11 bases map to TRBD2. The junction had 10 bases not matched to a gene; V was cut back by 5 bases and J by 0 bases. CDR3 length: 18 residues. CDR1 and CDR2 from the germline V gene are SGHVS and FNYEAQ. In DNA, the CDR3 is TGTGCCAGCAGCATGATGTCGACTAGCGGGGTTAGCACAGATACGCAGTATTTT. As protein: CASSMMSTSGVSTDTQYF.

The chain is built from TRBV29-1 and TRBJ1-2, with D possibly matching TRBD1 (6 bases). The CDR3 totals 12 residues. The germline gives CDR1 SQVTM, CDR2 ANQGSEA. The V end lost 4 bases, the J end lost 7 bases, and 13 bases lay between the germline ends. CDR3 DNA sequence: TGCAGCGTTGCCCAGGGGTGGGCTGGCTACACCTTC. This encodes CSVAQGWAGYTF.

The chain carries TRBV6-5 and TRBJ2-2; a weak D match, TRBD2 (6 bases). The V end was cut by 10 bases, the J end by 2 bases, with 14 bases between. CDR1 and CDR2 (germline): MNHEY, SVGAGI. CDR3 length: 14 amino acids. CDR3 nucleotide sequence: TGTGCCACCTGGCTGCGGGAAAACACCGGGGAGCTGTTTTTT. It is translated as CATWLRENTGELFF.

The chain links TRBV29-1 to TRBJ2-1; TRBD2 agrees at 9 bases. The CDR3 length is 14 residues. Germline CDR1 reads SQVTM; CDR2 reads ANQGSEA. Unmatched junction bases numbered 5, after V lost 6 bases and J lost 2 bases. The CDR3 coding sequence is TGCAGCGTCGTCAGCGGGAGGACCTACAATGAGCAGTTCTTC. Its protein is CSVVSGRTYNEQFF.